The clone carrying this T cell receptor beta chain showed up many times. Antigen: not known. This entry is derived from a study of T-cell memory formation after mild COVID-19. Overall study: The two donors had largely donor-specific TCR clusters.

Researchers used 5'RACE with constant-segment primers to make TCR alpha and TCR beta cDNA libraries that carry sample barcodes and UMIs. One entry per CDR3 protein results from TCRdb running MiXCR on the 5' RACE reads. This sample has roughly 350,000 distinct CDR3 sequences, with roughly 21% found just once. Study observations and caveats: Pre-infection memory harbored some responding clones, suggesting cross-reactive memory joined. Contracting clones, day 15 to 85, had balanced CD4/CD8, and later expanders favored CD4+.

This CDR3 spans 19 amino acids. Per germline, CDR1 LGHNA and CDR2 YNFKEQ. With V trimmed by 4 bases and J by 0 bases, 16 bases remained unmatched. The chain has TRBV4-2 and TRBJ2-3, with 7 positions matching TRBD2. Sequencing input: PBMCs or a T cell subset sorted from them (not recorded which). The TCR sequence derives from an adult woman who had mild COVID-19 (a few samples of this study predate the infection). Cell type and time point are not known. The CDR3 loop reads CASSRGTQASGTSTDTQYF. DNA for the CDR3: TGTGCCAGCAGCCGGGGTACCCAGGCTAGCGGAACTAGCACAGATACGCAGTATTTT.